This T cell receptor (beta chain) is drawn from a study of shared clonotypes between healthy human individuals (TCRdb year 2020). Regarding the research as a whole: The cohort included three men and a couple of women between 18 and 49 years of age. For each donor, CD4 naive and CD4 memory were each given three plates, CD8 naive was given two plates, and CD8 memory was given one plate. To increase sequencing depth and limit assay-specific biases, different laboratories used diverse techniques to prepare libraries and sequence TCR repertoires. Leukapheresis yielded between about 0.94 and 8.9 billion PBMCs per donor. To estimate repertoire size and how much clonotype sharing occurs between individuals, the study deeply sequenced the blood TCR repertoires of roughly 5 healthy adults.

Using the deep immunoSEQ assay, TCR CDR3 regions were amplified from genomic DNA by multiplex PCR. Extracted genomic DNA from each cell subset was spread evenly across all wells of several immunoSEQ 96-well plates, with each plate serving as a replicate. For sorted subsets, roughly 200 ng genomic DNA, equal to tens of thousands of T cell genomes, was loaded into each replicate PCR. Purified libraries were measured with a Qubit 3.0 fluorometer, size-checked on a Bioanalyzer 2100, and measured again with the KAPA Library Quantification kit. Each immunoSEQ 96-well plate was sequenced on its own single-read 150-cycle Illumina NextSeq 550 flow cell. From the authors' description of their analysis: Because the immunoSEQ output held only junctional sequences and lacked quality scores, the filtering could not match the filtering applied to full-length reads. To assign V/J genes and CDR3, sequences were annotated against IMGT germline references using PyIR, a Python wrapper for IgBLAST v1.9. Any read was removed if the V/J assignment was weak (E-value above 1e-6), the CDR3 was missing, or the read contained stop codons, out-of-frame junctions, or ambiguous translated residues. V3J clonotypes were defined as sequences sharing an identical inferred V gene, J gene, and CDR3 amino acid sequence. Percentage overlap between repertoires was computed as shared unique clonotypes divided by the size of the smaller repertoire. Three approaches were used to assess repertoire richness: RTK rarefaction, the Chao1 estimator, and Recon v2.1 estimates of unobserved clonotypes. For all TCRbeta clonotypes obtained by the gDNA method from four donors, generation probabilities were computed with OLGA. Drawn from immuneACCESS, this table holds only the in-frame rearrangements with V and J called that TCRdb kept. Clones are partly lost; checked studies trace under half to an unresolved V gene and leave the rest unexplained. V, J and clone size are those of that table, while D and trimming were read from the DNA. In all, the sample holds about 2 million clones, and about 95% of those were seen once. 0.9% to 1.5% of the sample rests with the top ten.

CD8 naive samples were obtained by positive selection for CCR7 among CD45RO-negative cells, yielding a CD45RA+CCR7+ population from which TemRA cells were excluded. The donors were healthy, HIV-negative adults with no recently reported acute infections or vaccinations. All donors were Caucasian adults living in Nashville, Tennessee, USA. Blood was obtained by leukapheresis, after which PBMCs were separated by Ficoll-Histopaque density gradient centrifugation and cryopreserved in liquid nitrogen vapor phase. Analytical flow cytometry was used to check the purity and quantity of every magnetically sorted T cell population. Genomic DNA was isolated from every sorted fraction and measured by UV absorbance on a Nanodrop 2000c. For this chain, trimming is 0 bases at the V end and 5 bases at the J end, and the number of junction bases without a gene match is 6. CDR1 and CDR2 are drawn from the germline V gene (reference sequence): GTSNPN, SVGIG. The CDR3 runs 15 residues from the cysteine to the phenylalanine. Left in the record is the CDR3 DNA by itself, 45 bases read in frame from the first base.

Note on this clone: It lacks a known antigen. No base quality information exists; no much larger clone differs at one position.

Results the study describes overall, beyond this receptor: Only blood was sampled, and tissue TCR repertoires likely differ from those in blood. About 5% of naive CD4, 3.5% of naive CD8, around 2.3% of memory CD4, and around 0.42% of memory CD8 clonotypes were shared across a few donors. The genetic and exposure-history diversity represented was limited by the small number of donors. Naive subsets generally had larger estimated clonotype richness than memory subsets did. Compared with non-shared clonotypes, clonotypes shared by all four sorted-subset donors had higher generation probabilities. Pairwise subsampling indicated that sequencing depth was expected to affect the degree of clonotype sharing among donors. Even with the large sequencing depth, rarefaction of the sorted-subset datasets indicated that sequencing was incomplete.

The sample comprised naive CD8+ T cells sorted from blood. This specimen's cell subset or site label, interpreted: CD45RA+CCR7+. The sequence derives from a man younger than 30 in good health. The chain is assembled from TRBV30 and TRBJ2-7, with 11 junctional bases fitting TRBD2. DNA sequence: TGTGCCTGGAGTGTACTAGCGGGAGAGGCCGACGAGCAGTACTTC. This codes for CAWSVLAGEADEQYF.